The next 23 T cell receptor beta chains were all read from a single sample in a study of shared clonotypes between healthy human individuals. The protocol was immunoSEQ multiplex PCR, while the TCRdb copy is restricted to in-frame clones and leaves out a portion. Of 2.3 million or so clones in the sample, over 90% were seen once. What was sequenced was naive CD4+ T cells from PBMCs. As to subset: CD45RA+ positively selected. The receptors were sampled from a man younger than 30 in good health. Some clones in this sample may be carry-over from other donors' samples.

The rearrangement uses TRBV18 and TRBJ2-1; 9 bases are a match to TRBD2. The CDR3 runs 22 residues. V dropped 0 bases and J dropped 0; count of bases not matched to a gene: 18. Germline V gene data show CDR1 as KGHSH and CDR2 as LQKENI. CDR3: CASSPPGSGRLIGSSSYNEQFF. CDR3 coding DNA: TGTGCCAGCTCACCACCGGGTAGCGGGAGATTAATAGGGTCCAGCTCCTACAATGAGCAGTTCTTC.

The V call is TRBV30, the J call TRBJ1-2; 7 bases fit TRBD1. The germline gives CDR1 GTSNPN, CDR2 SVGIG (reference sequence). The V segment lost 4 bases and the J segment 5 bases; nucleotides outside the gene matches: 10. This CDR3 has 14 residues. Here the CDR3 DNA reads TGTGCCTGGACCTCTCCGGGACAGAATTATGGCTACACCTTC. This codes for CAWTSPGQNYGYTF.

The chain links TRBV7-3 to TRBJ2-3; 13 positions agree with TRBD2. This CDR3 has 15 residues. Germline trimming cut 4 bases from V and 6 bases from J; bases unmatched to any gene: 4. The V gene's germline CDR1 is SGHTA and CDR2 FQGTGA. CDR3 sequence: CASSSGLAGADTQYF. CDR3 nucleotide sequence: TGTGCCAGCAGCTCCGGACTAGCGGGAGCGGATACGCAGTATTTT.

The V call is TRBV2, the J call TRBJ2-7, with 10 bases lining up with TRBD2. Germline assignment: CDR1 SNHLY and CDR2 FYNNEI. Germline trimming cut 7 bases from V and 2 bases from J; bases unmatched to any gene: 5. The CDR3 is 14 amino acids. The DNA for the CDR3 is TGTGCCAGCAACAGCGGGAGGGAGCCCTACGAGCAGTACTTC. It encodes CASNSGREPYEQYF.

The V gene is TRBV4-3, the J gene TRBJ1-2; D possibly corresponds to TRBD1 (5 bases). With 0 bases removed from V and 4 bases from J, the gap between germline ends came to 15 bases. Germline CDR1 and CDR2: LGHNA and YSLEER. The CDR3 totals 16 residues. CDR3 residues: CASSQESVTTVYGYTF. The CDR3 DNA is TGCGCCAGCAGCCAAGAATCGGTGACGACAGTCTATGGCTACACCTTC.

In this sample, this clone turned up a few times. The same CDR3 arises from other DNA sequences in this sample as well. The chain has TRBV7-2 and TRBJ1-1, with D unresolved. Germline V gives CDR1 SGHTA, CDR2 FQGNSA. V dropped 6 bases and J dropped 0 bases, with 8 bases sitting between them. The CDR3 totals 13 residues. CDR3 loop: CASSLQLNTEAFF. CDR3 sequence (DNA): TGTGCCAGCAGTTTACAGCTGAACACTGAAGCTTTCTTT.

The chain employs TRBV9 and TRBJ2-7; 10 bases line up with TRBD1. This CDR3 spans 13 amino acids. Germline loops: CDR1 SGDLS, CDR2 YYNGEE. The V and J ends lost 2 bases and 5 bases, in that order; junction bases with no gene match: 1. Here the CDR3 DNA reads TGTGCCAGCAGCGTGACAGGGGGCCACGAGCAGTACTTC. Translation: CASSVTGGHEQYF.

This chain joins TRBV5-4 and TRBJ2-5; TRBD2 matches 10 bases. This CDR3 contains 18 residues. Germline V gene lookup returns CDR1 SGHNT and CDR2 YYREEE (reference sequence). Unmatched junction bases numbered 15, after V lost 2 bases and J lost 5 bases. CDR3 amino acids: CASSFSLGVAGGGETQYF. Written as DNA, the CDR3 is TGTGCCAGCAGCTTCAGTTTAGGTGTAGCGGGAGGTGGGGAGACCCAGTACTTC. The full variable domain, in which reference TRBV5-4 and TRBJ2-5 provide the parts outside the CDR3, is ETGVTQSPTHLIKTRGQQVTLRCSSQSGHNTVSWYQQALGQGPQFIFQYYREEENGRGNFPPRFSGLQFPNYSSELNVNALELDDSALYLCASSFSLGVAGGGETQYFGPGTRLLVL.

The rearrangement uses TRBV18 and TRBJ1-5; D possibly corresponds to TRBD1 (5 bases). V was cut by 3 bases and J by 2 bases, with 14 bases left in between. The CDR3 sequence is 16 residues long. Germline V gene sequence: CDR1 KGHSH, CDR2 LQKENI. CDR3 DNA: TGTGCCAGCTCACCGCAGGGTGCGGTGCGCAATCAGCCCCAGCATTTT. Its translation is CASSPQGAVRNQPQHF.

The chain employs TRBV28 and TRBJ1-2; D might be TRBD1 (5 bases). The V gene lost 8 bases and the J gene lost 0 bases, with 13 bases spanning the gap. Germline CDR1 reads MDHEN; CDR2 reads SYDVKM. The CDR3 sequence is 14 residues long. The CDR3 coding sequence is TGTGCCAGCTGTAGGGGTGGAGCTAACTATGGCTACACCTTC. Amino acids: CASCRGGANYGYTF.

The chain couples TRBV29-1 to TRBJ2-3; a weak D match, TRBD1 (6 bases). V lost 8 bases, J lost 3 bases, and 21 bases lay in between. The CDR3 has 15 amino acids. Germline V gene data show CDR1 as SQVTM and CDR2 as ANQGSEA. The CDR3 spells CSHPLGGRGTDTQYF. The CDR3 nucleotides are TGCAGCCACCCCCTTGGCGGAAGGGGGACAGATACGCAGTATTTT.

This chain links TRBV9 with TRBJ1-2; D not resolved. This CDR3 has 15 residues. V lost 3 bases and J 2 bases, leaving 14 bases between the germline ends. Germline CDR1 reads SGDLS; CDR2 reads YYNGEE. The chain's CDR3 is CASSAQTQLNYGYTF. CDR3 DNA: TGTGCCAGCAGCGCCCAGACTCAGCTAAACTATGGCTACACCTTC.

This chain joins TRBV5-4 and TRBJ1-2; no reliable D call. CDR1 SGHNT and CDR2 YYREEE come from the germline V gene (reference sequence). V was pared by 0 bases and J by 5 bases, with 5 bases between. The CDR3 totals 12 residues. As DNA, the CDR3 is TGTGCCAGCAGCTTGGTAGGATATGGCTACACCTTC. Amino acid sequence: CASSLVGYGYTF.

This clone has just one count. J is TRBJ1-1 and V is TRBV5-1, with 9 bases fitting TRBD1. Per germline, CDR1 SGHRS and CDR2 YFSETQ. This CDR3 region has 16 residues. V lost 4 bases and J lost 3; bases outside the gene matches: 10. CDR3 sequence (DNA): TGCGCCAGCAGCCCTTTAGCACAGGGGGCCGACACTGAAGCTTTCTTT. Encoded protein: CASSPLAQGADTEAFF.

Here the CDR3 reads CASSGRRGRTANTEAFF. CDR3 nucleotides: TGTGCCAGCAGTGGTCGTCGGGGGAGGACAGCGAACACTGAAGCTTTCTTT. The chain uses TRBV2 and TRBJ1-1, with TRBD1 as a possible D gene (6 bases). CDR1 SNHLY and CDR2 FYNNEI come from the germline V gene. The CDR3 runs 17 residues. Trimming removed 4 bases from V and 1 base from J, with 19 bases in between.

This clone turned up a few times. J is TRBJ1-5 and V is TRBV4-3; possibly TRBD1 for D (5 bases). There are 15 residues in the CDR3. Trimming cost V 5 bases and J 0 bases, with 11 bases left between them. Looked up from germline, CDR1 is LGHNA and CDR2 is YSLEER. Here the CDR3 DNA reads TGCGCCAGCAGCTTAGACAGTTTTAGCAATCAGCCCCAGCATTTT. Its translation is CASSLDSFSNQPQHF.

CDR3 nucleotide sequence: TGTGCCAGCAGTTACTCGATACTCGGGGGGGCCTACGAGCAGTACTTC. Protein product: CASSYSILGGAYEQYF. The chain recombines TRBV6-5 with TRBJ2-7; 8 nucleotides agree with TRBD2. V lost 0 bases, J lost 2 bases, and 6 bases stayed unmatched. This CDR3 is 16 amino acids long. CDR1 MNHEY and CDR2 SVGAGI come from the germline V gene.

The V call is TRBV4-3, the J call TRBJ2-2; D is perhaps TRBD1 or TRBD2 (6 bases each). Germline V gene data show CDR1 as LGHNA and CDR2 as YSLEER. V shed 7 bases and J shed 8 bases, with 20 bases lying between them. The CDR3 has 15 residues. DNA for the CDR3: TGCGCCAGCACTCTCTCCTACGGGGGCGGAGGGGAGCTGTTTTTT. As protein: CASTLSYGGGGELFF.

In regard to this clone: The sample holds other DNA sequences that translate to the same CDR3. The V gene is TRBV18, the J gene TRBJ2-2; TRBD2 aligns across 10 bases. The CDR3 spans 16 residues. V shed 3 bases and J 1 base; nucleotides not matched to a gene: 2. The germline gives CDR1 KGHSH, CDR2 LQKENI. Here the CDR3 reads CASSPWTSGNTGELFF. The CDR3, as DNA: TGTGCCAGCTCACCCTGGACTAGCGGGAACACCGGGGAGCTGTTTTTT.

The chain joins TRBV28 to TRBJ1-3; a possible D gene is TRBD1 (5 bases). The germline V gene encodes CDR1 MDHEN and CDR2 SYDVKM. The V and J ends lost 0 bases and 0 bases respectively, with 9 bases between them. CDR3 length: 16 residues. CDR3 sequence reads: CASSLWGRGSGNTIYF. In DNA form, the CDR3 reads TGTGCCAGCAGTTTATGGGGGAGGGGCTCTGGAAACACCATATATTTT.

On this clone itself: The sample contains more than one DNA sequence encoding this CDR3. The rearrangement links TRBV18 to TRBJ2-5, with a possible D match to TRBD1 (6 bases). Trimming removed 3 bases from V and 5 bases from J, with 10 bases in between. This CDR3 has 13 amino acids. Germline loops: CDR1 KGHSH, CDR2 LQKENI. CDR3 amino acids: CASSPGQGETQYF. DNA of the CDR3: TGTGCCAGCTCACCGGGACAAGGGGAGACCCAGTACTTC. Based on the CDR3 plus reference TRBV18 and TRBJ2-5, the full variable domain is NAGVMQNPRHLVRRRGQEARLRCSPMKGHSHVYWYRQLPEEGLKFMVYLQKENIIDESGMPKERFSAEFPKEGPSILRIQQVVRGDSAAYFCASSPGQGETQYFGPGTRLLVL.

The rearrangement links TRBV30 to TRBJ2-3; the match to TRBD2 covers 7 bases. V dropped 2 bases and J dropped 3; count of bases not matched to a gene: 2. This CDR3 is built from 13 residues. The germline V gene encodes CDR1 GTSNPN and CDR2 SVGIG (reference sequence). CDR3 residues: CAWSLGLTDTQYF. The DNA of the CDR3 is TGTGCCTGGAGTCTGGGACTAACAGATACGCAGTATTTT.

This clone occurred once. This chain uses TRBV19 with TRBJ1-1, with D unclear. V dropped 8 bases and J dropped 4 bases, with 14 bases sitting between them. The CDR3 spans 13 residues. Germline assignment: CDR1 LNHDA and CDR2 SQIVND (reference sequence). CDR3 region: CASQWGGGTEAFF. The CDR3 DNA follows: TGTGCCAGTCAATGGGGAGGTGGCACTGAAGCTTTCTTT.